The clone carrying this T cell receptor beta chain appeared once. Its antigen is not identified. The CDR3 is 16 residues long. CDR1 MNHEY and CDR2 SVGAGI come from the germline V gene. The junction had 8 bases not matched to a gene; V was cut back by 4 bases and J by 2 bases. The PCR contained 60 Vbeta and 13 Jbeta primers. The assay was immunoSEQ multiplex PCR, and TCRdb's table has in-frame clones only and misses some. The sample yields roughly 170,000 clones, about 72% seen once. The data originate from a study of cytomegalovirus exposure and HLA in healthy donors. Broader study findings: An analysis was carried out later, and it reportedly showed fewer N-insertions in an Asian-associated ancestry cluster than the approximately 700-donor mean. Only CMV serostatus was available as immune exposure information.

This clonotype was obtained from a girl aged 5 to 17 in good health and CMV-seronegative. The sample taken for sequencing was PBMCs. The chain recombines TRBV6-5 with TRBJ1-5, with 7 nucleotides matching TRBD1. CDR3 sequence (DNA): TGTGCCAGCAGTTTTACAGGGGAAGGTGGCAATCAGCCCCAGCATTTT. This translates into CASSFTGEGGNQPQHF.